This T cell receptor (beta chain) was documented in a study of regulatory T cells in long-lasting Graves disease. V was shortened by 4 bases and J by 9 bases, with 19 bases between the two germline ends. Germline-derived CDR1 and CDR2 are LGHDT and YNNKEL (reference sequence). This CDR3 has 15 amino acids. The authors built TCR beta libraries using iRepertoire HTBI primers and Arm-PCR of CDR3 regions. One entry per CDR3 protein, called by TCRdb with MiXCR from the multiplex PCR reads. This table has approximately 470,000 distinct CDR3 sequences, under 20% appearing once. Time point noted: newly diagnosed GD, antithyroid drugs for less than 3 months. Making the TCR library involved RNA that had been extracted from PBMCs. Ten or more counts support this clonotype. This sample also belongs to another study, concerning T cells in Graves' hyperthyroidism and ophthalmopathy.

This clonotype originated in a middle-aged man with Graves disease. The rearrangement uses TRBV3-1 and TRBJ1-5; D possibly corresponds to TRBD1 (5 bases). The specimen was peripheral blood mononuclear cells (PBMCs), collected at new diagnosis, from a patient treated with antithyroid drugs. CDR3 protein: CASSLGTGSGWPQHF. In DNA form, the CDR3 reads TGTGCCAGCAGCCTGGGGACGGGCTCCGGGTGGCCCCAGCATTTT. The full variable domain, in which reference TRBV3-1 and TRBJ1-5 provide the parts outside the CDR3, is DTAVSQTPKYLVTQMGNDKSIKCEQNLGHDTMYWYKQDSKKFLKIMFSYNNKELIINETVPNRFSPKSPDKAHLNLHINSLELGDSAVYFCASSLGTGSGWPQHFGDGTRLSIL.